These T cell receptor beta chains were read from a single sample in a study of neurological immune-mediated disorders. TCRdb itself ran the 5' RACE reads through MiXCR, one entry per CDR3 protein. The sample yields tens of thousands of distinct CDR3 sequences, 3% to 4.5% seen once. The sequenced sample was PBMCs. The receptor source for this set is a woman in her fifties or sixties with multiple sclerosis. The CDR3 runs from the conserved cysteine through the conserved F or W. The D gene is left open where the match is weak. Expanded clones get a size class; other rows say once, few or many, or leave the size out.

D	J	size	V	CDR3	DNA
.	TRBJ2-3	many	TRBV7-9	CASSLAGGTQYF	TGTGCCAGCAGCTTAGCAGGAGGTACGCAGTATTTT
.	TRBJ1-1	many	TRBV7-9	CASASGTIRTEAFF	TGTGCCAGCGCCTCCGGGACGATCCGCACTGAAGCTTTCTTT
.	TRBJ2-3	few	TRBV7-9	CASSLKITIPTQYF	TGTGCCAGCAGCTTGAAGATAACGATTCCTACGCAGTATTTT
.	TRBJ2-3	many	TRBV20-1	CSARDSVEKARDTQYF	TGCAGTGCTAGAGACAGTGTCGAGAAAGCCAGAGATACGCAGTATTTT
TRBD2	TRBJ2-2	many	TRBV20-1	CSARDPAGGATGELFF	TGCAGTGCTAGAGATCCCGCGGGGGGCGCGACCGGGGAGCTGTTTTTT
.	TRBJ1-1	many	TRBV11-2	CASSLGSQRLEAFF	TGTGCCAGCAGCTTAGGTTCACAACGTCTTGAAGCTTTCTTT
.	TRBJ1-5	many	TRBV20-1	CSARDGYSNQPQHF	TGCAGTGCTAGAGACGGCTATAGCAATCAGCCCCAGCATTTT
TRBD2	TRBJ2-1	many	TRBV9	CASSRTGGGGNNEQFF	TGTGCCAGCAGCAGAACTGGCGGGGGGGGGAACAATGAGCAGTTCTTC
.	TRBJ2-3	many	TRBV12-3/TRBV12-4	CASNLRGSTDTQYF	TGTGCCAGCAACCTAAGGGGGAGCACAGATACGCAGTATTTT
TRBD2	TRBJ2-1	many	TRBV7-2	CASSYPTSGVNEQFF	TGTGCCAGCAGCTATCCCACCAGCGGGGTGAATGAGCAGTTCTTC
.	TRBJ2-1	.	TRBV5-1	CASSSGGLHLVNEQFF	TGCGCCAGCAGCTCTGGGGGGCTCCATCTTGTCAATGAGCAGTTCTTC
TRBD1	TRBJ1-1	many	TRBV7-9	CASSLAGGTGRNTEAFF	TGTGCCAGCAGCTTAGCCGGTGGGACAGGGCGGAACACTGAAGCTTTCTTT
.	TRBJ2-7	few	TRBV6-5	CASSSVGSQAQYF	TGTGCCAGCAGTTCGGTAGGGTCCCAAGCGCAGTACTTC
TRBD2	TRBJ2-7	many	TRBV12-3/TRBV12-4	CASKLAGAFTYEQYF	TGTGCCAGCAAACTAGCGGGGGCCTTTACCTACGAGCAGTACTTC
.	TRBJ1-1	few	TRBV2	CAGGERNTEAFF	TGTGCGGGGGGAGAGAGGAACACTGAAGCTTTCTTT
TRBD2	TRBJ2-4	many	TRBV29-1	CSVSREGIQYF	TGCAGCGTGAGCAGGGAGGGCATTCAGTACTTC
TRBD2	TRBJ2-3	many	TRBV10-2	CASMGTSGGQTEYLTDTQYF	TGCGCCAGCATGGGGACTAGCGGGGGCCAAACCGAATACCTGACAGATACGCAGTATTTT
.	TRBJ1-5	many	TRBV3-1	CASSPARGSGSNQPQHF	TGTGCCAGCAGCCCCGCAAGGGGCTCCGGTAGCAATCAGCCCCAGCATTTT
TRBD1	TRBJ2-7	.	TRBV7-2	CASSLAGDRAYEQYF	TGTGCCAGCAGCTTAGCTGGGGACAGGGCCTACGAGCAGTACTTC
TRBD2	TRBJ2-3	many	TRBV9	CASSFYGLAGADTQYF	TGTGCCAGCAGCTTTTACGGACTAGCGGGGGCAGATACGCAGTATTTT
.	TRBJ1-2	many	TRBV20-1	CSASRGYGYTF	TGCAGTGCTAGCAGGGGCTATGGCTACACCTTC
.	TRBJ1-5	many	TRBV20-1	CSARDHNQPQHF	TGCAGTGCTAGAGATCACAATCAGCCCCAGCATTTT
.	TRBJ1-1	.	TRBV6-2/TRBV6-3	CASSYSAGKLVTEAFF	TGTGCCAGCAGTTACTCGGCAGGGAAATTGGTCACTGAAGCTTTCTTT
.	TRBJ2-5	many	TRBV7-2	CASSLGYYYTETQYF	TGTGCCAGCAGCTTGGGGTACTACTATACAGAGACCCAGTACTTC
TRBD1	TRBJ1-2	many	TRBV20-1	CSAEGGTDSPYGYTF	TGCAGTGCAGAAGGGGGGACAGATTCTCCTTATGGCTACACCTTC
.	TRBJ1-3	many	TRBV7-2	CASSLARASGNTIYF	TGTGCCAGCAGCTTAGCCAGGGCCTCTGGAAACACCATATATTTT
.	TRBJ2-3	many	TRBV20-1	CSAVYGGRTDTQYF	TGCAGTGCTGTTTACGGGGGACGCACAGATACGCAGTATTTT
.	TRBJ2-3	many	TRBV5-1	CASSFGFTDTQYF	TGCGCCAGCAGCTTTGGGTTCACAGATACGCAGTATTTT
.	TRBJ1-2	many	TRBV12-3/TRBV12-4	CASSLHNYGYTF	TGTGCCAGCAGTTTGCATAACTATGGCTACACCTTC
.	TRBJ2-1	many	TRBV20-1	CSARGHSRDNEQFF	TGCAGTGCTAGGGGGCATAGCCGGGACAATGAGCAGTTCTTC
.	TRBJ2-5	many	TRBV12-3/TRBV12-4	CATSSSLAGETQYF	TGTGCCACCTCATCAAGCCTAGCTGGAGAGACCCAGTACTTC
.	TRBJ2-1	many	TRBV7-3	CASSRGGGRNEQFF	TGTGCCAGCAGCCGCGGAGGGGGGAGAAATGAGCAGTTCTTC
.	TRBJ2-5	many	TRBV7-9	CASSDTGETQYF	TGTGCCAGCAGCGATACCGGGGAGACCCAGTACTTC
.	TRBJ2-3	many	TRBV20-1	CSARVGGNTDTQYF	TGCAGTGCTAGAGTGGGCGGTAACACAGATACGCAGTATTTT
.	TRBJ1-2	.	TRBV7-8	CASSLAELTNYGYTF	TGTGCCAGCAGCTTAGCTGAGCTTACTAACTATGGCTACACCTTC
TRBD1	TRBJ1-2	many	TRBV9	CASSGGQGNYGYTF	TGTGCCAGCAGCGGGGGACAGGGGAATTATGGCTACACCTTC
.	TRBJ2-5	many	TRBV5-1	CASSGGTPGETQYF	TGCGCCAGCAGCGGCGGGACTCCGGGGGAGACCCAGTACTTC
TRBD1	TRBJ1-1	many	TRBV5-1	CASSLARGLTNTEAFF	TGCGCCAGCAGCTTGGCGAGGGGGCTTACGAACACTGAAGCTTTCTTT